Presented here are 20 T cell receptor beta chains from one specimen sequenced in a study of CD8 T cells in ankylosing spondylitis. MiXCR was run by TCRdb on the 5' RACE reads, yielding one entry per CDR3 protein. The sample lists over 100,000 distinct CDR3 sequences, approximately 6.8% occurring once. Sequences were obtained from blood, either unsorted or a sorted T cell fraction (not recorded which). The receptors were sampled from a male donor with ankylosing spondylitis or in good health (not recorded which).

This clonotype was seen repeatedly, ten times or more. This chain uses TRBV6-1 with TRBJ1-2, with D possibly matching TRBD1 (5 bases). The CDR3 runs to 14 residues. V dropped 6 bases and J dropped 5 bases, with 16 bases sitting between them. The germline V gene has CDR1 MNHNS and CDR2 SASEGT. The CDR3 reads CASRMGQNEYGYTF. As DNA, the CDR3 is TGTGCCAGCAGGATGGGGCAGAACGAATATGGCTACACCTTC.

This clonotype was seen many times. The V gene is TRBV5-1, the J gene TRBJ2-1; D ambiguous. The V gene lost 2 bases and the J gene lost 5 bases, with 11 bases spanning the gap. This CDR3 is built from 14 residues. Germline V gives CDR1 SGHRS, CDR2 YFSETQ. CDR3 bases: TGCGCCAGCAGCTTCCCGTCGGTGGACAATGAGCAGTTCTTC. It encodes CASSFPSVDNEQFF.

The J gene is TRBJ2-4, the V gene TRBV30; a possible D gene is TRBD1 (6 bases). This CDR3 has 17 amino acids. Trimming stripped 1 base from V and 0 bases from J, with 16 bases between. Germline CDR1 reads GTSNPN; CDR2 reads SVGIG (reference sequence). CDR3 sequence: CAWSEGEQALAKNIQYF. The DNA for the CDR3 is TGTGCCTGGAGTGAGGGGGAACAGGCACTAGCCAAAAACATTCAGTACTTC.

In this sample, this clonotype turned up many times. The chain joins TRBV7-9 to TRBJ2-1, with 11 bases identical to TRBD2. The germline V gene has CDR1 SEHNR and CDR2 FQNEAQ (reference sequence). The ends lost 2 bases at V and 10 bases at J; junction bases unmatched: 13. The CDR3 loop spans 17 amino acids. In nucleotides, the CDR3 is TGTGCCAGCAGCTTATTGGCGCTAGCGGGAGGATATAGGGAGCAGTTCTTC. Translated: CASSLLALAGGYREQFF. Supplemented by reference TRBV7-9 and TRBJ2-1, the full variable domain reads DTGVSQNPRHKITKRGQNVTFRCDPISEHNRLYWYRQTLGQGPEFLTYFQNEAQLEKSRLLSDRFSAERPKGSFSTLEIQRTEQGDSAMYLCASSLLALAGGYREQFFGPGTRLTVL.

There are many counts of this clonotype. The chain carries TRBV7-2 and TRBJ2-7, with a weak D call TRBD1 (6 bases). Trimming shortened V by 1 base and J by 3 bases, and 13 bases separated the two germline ends. Germline values: CDR1 SGHTA, CDR2 FQGNSA. There are 15 residues in the CDR3. DNA of the CDR3: TGTGCCAGCAGCTTAGGCCAGGGGCCGTTCTACGAGCAGTACTTC. Its protein product is CASSLGQGPFYEQYF. Complete variable domain (other parts from reference TRBV7-2 and TRBJ2-7): GAGVSQSPSNKVTEKGKDVELRCDPISGHTALYWYRQSLGQGLEFLIYFQGNSAPDKSGLPSDRFSAERTGGSVSTLTIQRTQQEDSAVYLCASSLGQGPFYEQYFGPGTRLTVT.

On this clonotype itself: A much more abundant neighbour one base away suggests this may be a read error. The chain recombines TRBV20-1 with TRBJ2-5, with D maybe TRBD2 (6 bases). Trimming removed 2 bases at V and 1 base at J, with 17 bases between. The CDR3 has 16 amino acids. From germline, CDR1 is DFQATT and CDR2 SNEGSKA (reference sequence). In DNA form, the CDR3 reads TGCAGTGCTAGAATAACTAGCAGGAGAGTCCAAGAGACCCAGTACTTC. This sequence encodes CSARITSRRVQETQYF.

At least ten counts were recorded for this clonotype. The chain couples TRBV7-6 to TRBJ2-7, with D maybe TRBD2 (5 bases). Germline assignment: CDR1 SGHVS and CDR2 FNYEAQ. The CDR3 is 16 amino acids. Trimming took off 6 bases at V and 1 base at J, with 19 bases between the two ends. The chain's CDR3 is CASSPRGKRVSYEQYF. CDR3 in DNA: TGTGCCAGCAGTCCCAGAGGGAAAAGAGTTTCCTACGAGCAGTACTTC.

This clonotype was observed a few times. This rearrangement joins TRBV5-1 to TRBJ2-3; D possibly corresponds to TRBD2 (5 bases). Germline-derived CDR1 and CDR2 are SGHRS and YFSETQ. The V gene lost 4 bases and the J gene lost 0 bases, with 9 bases spanning the gap. This CDR3 has 14 amino acids. The CDR3 spells CASSAGDSTDTQYF. The DNA for the CDR3 is TGCGCCAGCAGCGCGGGCGACAGCACAGATACGCAGTATTTT.

This clonotype showed up many times. The rearrangement joins TRBV7-9 to TRBJ1-1; D not resolved. Germline values: CDR1 SEHNR, CDR2 FQNEAQ (reference sequence). V was shortened by 1 base and J by 4 bases, with 16 bases between the two germline ends. This CDR3 has 16 residues. The CDR3 spells CASSLGGAWPSTEAFF. The CDR3 coding sequence is TGTGCCAGCAGCTTAGGGGGTGCGTGGCCGAGCACTGAAGCTTTCTTT.

This clonotype appeared a few times. A read error is possible here, since a much larger clone lies one base away. This sequence joins TRBV7-2 and TRBJ1-1, with 8 bases identical to TRBD1. The CDR3 runs 16 residues. The V and J ends lost 2 bases and 7 bases, in that order; junction bases with no gene match: 12. Germline values: CDR1 SGHTA, CDR2 FQGNSA. CDR3 nucleotides: TGTGCCAGCAGCTTACTGGGGACAGGAATGAACCTTGAAGCTTTCTTT. Translated, it gives CASSLLGTGMNLEAFF.

This clonotype was found many times. The chain employs TRBV20-1 and TRBJ1-5, with unresolved D. V was trimmed by 4 bases and J by 2 bases, leaving 9 bases between them. The germline V gene has CDR1 DFQATT and CDR2 SNEGSKA (reference sequence). The CDR3 runs to 13 residues. CDR3 nucleotides: TGCAGTGCTATGAGCGGGGGCAATCAGCCCCAGCATTTT. It translates to CSAMSGGNQPQHF.

This clonotype showed up many times. This chain connects TRBV5-1 to TRBJ1-1, with TRBD1 identical over 8 bases. J gave up 7 bases and V 1 base, and 6 bases lay outside the gene matches. This CDR3 comprises 14 residues. CDR1 is SGHRS and CDR2 is YFSETQ in the germline V gene. CDR3 sequence reads: CASSLRQGRVEAFF. The CDR3, as DNA: TGCGCCAGCAGCTTGAGACAGGGGAGGGTTGAAGCTTTCTTT.

This clonotype was counted ten times or more. The chain couples TRBV12-3 or TRBV12-4 to TRBJ1-1; 8 bases line up with TRBD1. The CDR3 spans 15 residues. V lost 5 bases and J lost 8; bases outside the gene matches: 13. The CDR3 spells CASSLQSGGTDEAFF. In DNA, the CDR3 is TGTGCCAGCAGTCTCCAATCAGGGGGCACCGACGAAGCTTTCTTT.

This clonotype was seen many times. This rearrangement joins TRBV7-2 to TRBJ2-5; TRBD2 aligns across 10 bases. CDR3 size: 16 residues. V lost 3 bases and J lost 1; bases outside the gene matches: 5. Per the germline V gene, CDR1 is SGHTA and CDR2 is FQGNSA. In DNA form, the CDR3 reads TGTGCCAGCAGCTTCGCGCCTAGCGGGGGCCAAGAGACCCAGTACTTC. It encodes CASSFAPSGGQETQYF.

As for this clonotype: At one end, the junction sequence differs from germline, possibly due to a read error. The J gene is TRBJ1-2, the V gene TRBV6-2 or TRBV6-3; TRBD1 agrees at 8 bases. The germline gives CDR1 MNHEY, CDR2 SVGEGT. The CDR3 loop spans 11 amino acids. For the CDR3, the DNA is TGTGCCAGCAGTCGTGGCGGGACAGGTGACTTC. It yields the protein CASSRGGTGDF.

This clonotype was observed at least ten times. The V call is TRBV5-1, the J call TRBJ2-5; 7 nucleotides match TRBD1. Germline V gives CDR1 SGHRS, CDR2 YFSETQ. The junction had 5 bases not matched to a gene; V was cut back by 4 bases and J by 2 bases. This CDR3 region has 14 residues. CDR3 loop: CASSRQGQQETQYF. The CDR3 DNA sequence: TGCGCCAGCAGCAGACAGGGACAACAAGAGACCCAGTACTTC.

This clonotype was observed at least ten times. The genes are TRBV5-6 and TRBJ2-1; 16 bases agree with TRBD2. The CDR3 has 17 residues. The V gene end was trimmed by 4 bases and the J gene end by 4 bases; junction bases not matched to a gene: 5. Per germline, CDR1 SGHDT and CDR2 YYEEEE. The DNA of the CDR3 is TGTGCCAGCAGCCTGGGACTAGCGGGAGGGCCGTACAATGAGCAGTTCTTC. It encodes CASSLGLAGGPYNEQFF.

This clonotype was detected ten times or more. CDR3 sequence reads: CASSVGTGLAGHSYEQYF. CDR3 in DNA: TGTGCCAGCAGCGTAGGAACCGGTCTAGCGGGGCACTCCTACGAGCAGTACTTC. The V call is TRBV9, the J call TRBJ2-7, with 9 bases that match TRBD2. The germline gives CDR1 SGDLS, CDR2 YYNGEE. V trimming: 0 bases; J trimming: 0 bases; junction bases outside the gene matches: 10. The CDR3 runs to 18 residues.

This clonotype was seen at least ten times. V gene TRBV7-8 combines with J gene TRBJ2-5, with D unclear. The germline V gene has CDR1 SGHVS and CDR2 FQNEAQ. The CDR3 is made up of 14 amino acids. The V gene lost 2 bases and the J gene lost 5 bases, with 12 bases spanning the gap. CDR3 residues: CASSLLLLAETQYF. The DNA of the CDR3 is TGTGCCAGCAGCTTACTACTCTTGGCGGAGACCCAGTACTTC.

This clonotype was counted ten times or more. The chain combines TRBV5-1 with TRBJ1-2; 8 bases line up with TRBD1. V gave up 3 bases and J gave up 5 bases; unmatched junction bases: 6. Germline values: CDR1 SGHRS, CDR2 YFSETQ. This CDR3 has 14 amino acids. This chain's CDR3 is CASSSGTGPYGYTF. The CDR3 coding sequence is TGCGCCAGCAGCTCCGGGACAGGCCCTTATGGCTACACCTTC.